These 9 T cell receptor beta chains came from one sample sequenced in a study of blood T cells in healthy people across ages. Sample-barcoded 5' priming and a J-beta primer mix drove a second PCR of 7 to 11 cycles. TCRdb independently ran MiXCR on the 5' RACE reads; one entry per CDR3 protein. The data hold 540,000 or so distinct CDR3 sequences, with less than 25% observed a single time. The data also belong to a second study, concerning T cells of mothers and their children.

The sequenced sample was blood. These receptors came from a boy aged 5-17 years in good health.

The gene calls are TRBV4-1 and TRBJ2-5; 9 bases match TRBD2. The closer fit of TRBJ2-7 to the DNA end suggests the J call may be wrong. Germline V gene lookup returns CDR1 MGHRA and CDR2 YSYEKL. The CDR3 is 15 residues long. The CDR3 region is CASRRLAESSYEQYF. The DNA of the CDR3 is TGCGCCAGCCGCAGACTAGCGGAAAGCTCCTACGAGCAGTACTTC.

This clonotype was observed once. This chain joins TRBV20-1 and TRBJ1-5; D unresolved. The CDR3 has 15 amino acids. The V end was cut by 1 base, the J end by 0 bases, with 10 bases between. Germline V lookup: CDR1 DFQATT, CDR2 SNEGSKA (reference sequence). Here the CDR3 reads CSARVVSLSNQPQHF. The CDR3 DNA is TGCAGTGCTAGAGTGGTCAGCCTTAGCAATCAGCCCCAGCATTTT.

The chain carries TRBV5-4 and TRBJ1-5; D possibly corresponds to TRBD1 (5 bases). The CDR3 is made up of 15 amino acids. Trimming cost V 2 bases and J 2 bases, with 11 bases left between them. The germline V gene encodes CDR1 SGHNT and CDR2 YYREEE (reference sequence). CDR3 residues: CASSFSGRGNQPQHF. Written as DNA, the CDR3 is TGTGCCAGCAGCTTTTCGGGGCGGGGCAATCAGCCCCAGCATTTT.

The V gene is TRBV20-1, the J gene TRBJ2-5; 8 bases fit TRBD1. CDR1 and CDR2 (germline): DFQATT, SNEGSKA (reference sequence). The CDR3 contains 16 residues. J lost 5 bases, V lost 0 bases, and 11 bases had no gene match. The CDR3 reads CSAREAGRQGRETQYF. CDR3 coding DNA: TGCAGTGCTAGAGAGGCGGGAAGACAGGGGCGTGAGACCCAGTACTTC.

This clonotype was counted a few times. The chain recombines TRBV4-3 with TRBJ2-1, with D perhaps TRBD2 (7 bases). Per germline, CDR1 LGHNA and CDR2 YSLEER. V lost 1 base to trimming and J lost 3 bases, with 16 bases between them. The CDR3 extends over 17 amino acids. In DNA form, the CDR3 reads TGCGCCAGCAGCCAAGCTGAGACGGGGGGCGTCTACAATGAGCAGTTCTTC. As protein: CASSQAETGGVYNEQFF.

This clonotype was picked up one time. This chain uses TRBV7-2 with TRBJ1-2; D is ambiguous. There are 14 residues in the CDR3. The V and J ends lost 4 bases and 4 bases respectively, with 13 bases between them. Germline V gene data show CDR1 as SGHTA and CDR2 as FQGNSA. The CDR3 DNA is TGTGCCAGCAGCTCCCCAGGAGAAGGCTATGGCTACACCTTC. It is translated as CASSSPGEGYGYTF.

This clonotype showed up just a few times. The chain joins TRBV5-1 to TRBJ2-6; D is unclear. Between the trimmed V and J ends, which lost 1 base and 0 bases, there was a span of 11 bases. This CDR3 comprises 17 residues. Germline CDR1 and CDR2: SGHRS and YFSETQ. Here the CDR3 DNA reads TGCGCCAGCAGCTTGTTGGGCCCCTCCTCTGGGGCCAACGTCCTGACTTTC. It translates to CASSLLGPSSGANVLTF.

This chain links TRBV5-4 with TRBJ2-7; a weak D match, TRBD2 (7 bases). CDR3 size: 14 residues. The germline V and J ends were trimmed by 2 bases and 2 bases, with 11 bases remaining between them. The germline gives CDR1 SGHNT, CDR2 YYREEE (reference sequence). The CDR3 DNA reads TGTGCCAGCAGCTTCGGGGGGCTGGCCTACGAGCAGTACTTC. Its protein is CASSFGGLAYEQYF. Full variable domain (remainder filled in from reference TRBV5-4 and TRBJ2-7): ETGVTQSPTHLIKTRGQQVTLRCSSQSGHNTVSWYQQALGQGPQFIFQYYREEENGRGNFPPRFSGLQFPNYSSELNVNALELDDSALYLCASSFGGLAYEQYFGPGTRLTVT.

There are a few counts of this clonotype. In DNA form, the CDR3 reads TGTGCCAGCAGATATAAGGCTAGCTCTGGGCAATTCACAGATACGCAGTATTTT. Translated: CASRYKASSGQFTDTQYF. The chain uses TRBV27 and TRBJ2-3, with D tentatively TRBD2 (5 bases). V lost 6 bases, J lost 2 bases, and 24 bases lay in between. Germline V gene data show CDR1 as MNHEY and CDR2 as SMNVEV (reference sequence). The CDR3 is 18 amino acids.